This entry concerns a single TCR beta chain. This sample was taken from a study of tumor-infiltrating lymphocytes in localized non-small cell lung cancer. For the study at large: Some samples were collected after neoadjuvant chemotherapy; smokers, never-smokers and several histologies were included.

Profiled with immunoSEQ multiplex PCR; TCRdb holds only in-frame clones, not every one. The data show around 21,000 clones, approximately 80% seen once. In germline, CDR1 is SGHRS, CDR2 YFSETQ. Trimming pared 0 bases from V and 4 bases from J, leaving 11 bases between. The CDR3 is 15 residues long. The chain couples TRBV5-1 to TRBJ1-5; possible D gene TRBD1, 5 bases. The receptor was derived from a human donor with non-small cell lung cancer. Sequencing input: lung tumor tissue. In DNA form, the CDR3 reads TGCGCCAGCAGCTTGGGACAGTCTAGAAATCAGCCCCAGCATTTT. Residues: CASSLGQSRNQPQHF. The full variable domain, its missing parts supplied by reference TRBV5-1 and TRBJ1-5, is KAGVTQTPRYLIKTRGQQVTLSCSPISGHRSVSWYQQTPGQGLQFLFEYFSETQRNKGNFPGRFSGRQFSNSRSEMNVSTLELGDSALYLCASSLGQSRNQPQHFGDGTRLSIL.